The clone carrying this T cell receptor (beta chain) has only a few counts. These data come from a study of T cells after posttransplantation cyclophosphamide. TCRdb's table, derived via immunoSEQ multiplex PCR, lists solely in-frame clones and lacks some. This table holds under 4,500 clones, roughly 70% found once. The V gene's germline CDR1 is SQVTM and CDR2 ANQGSEA. The CDR3 covers 13 residues. The ends were cut back, 4 bases at V and 4 bases at J, with 14 bases in the middle. Sequenced: memory CD8+ T cells sorted from blood. V is TRBV29-1 and J is TRBJ2-7; D perhaps matches TRBD2 (6 bases). This clonotype was sampled from a man aged 45-60 years. The CDR3 DNA is TGCAGCGTTGCTAGCGCGGTTACGTACGAGCAGTACTTC. Translating it yields CSVASAVTYEQYF.